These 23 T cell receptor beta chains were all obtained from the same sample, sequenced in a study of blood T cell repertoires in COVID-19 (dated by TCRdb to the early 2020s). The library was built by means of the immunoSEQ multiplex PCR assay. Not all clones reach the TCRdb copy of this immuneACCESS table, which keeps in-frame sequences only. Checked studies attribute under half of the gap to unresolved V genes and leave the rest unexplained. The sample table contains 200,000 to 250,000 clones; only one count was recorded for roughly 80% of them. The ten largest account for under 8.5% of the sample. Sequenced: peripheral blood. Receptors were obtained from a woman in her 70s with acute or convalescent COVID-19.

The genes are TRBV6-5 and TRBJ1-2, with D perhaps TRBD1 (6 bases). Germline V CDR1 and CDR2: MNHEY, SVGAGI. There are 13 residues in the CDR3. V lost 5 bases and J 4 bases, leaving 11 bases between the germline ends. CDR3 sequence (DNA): TGTGCCAGCAGTCGACAGGTCCGCTATGGCTACACCTTC. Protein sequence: CASSRQVRYGYTF.

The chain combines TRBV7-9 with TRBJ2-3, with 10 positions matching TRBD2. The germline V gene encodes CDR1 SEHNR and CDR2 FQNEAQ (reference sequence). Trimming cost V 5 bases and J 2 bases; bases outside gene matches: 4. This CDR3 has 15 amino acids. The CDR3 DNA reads TGTGCCAGCAGCCCCGGGACTAGCGTCACAGATACGCAGTATTTT. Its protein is CASSPGTSVTDTQYF.

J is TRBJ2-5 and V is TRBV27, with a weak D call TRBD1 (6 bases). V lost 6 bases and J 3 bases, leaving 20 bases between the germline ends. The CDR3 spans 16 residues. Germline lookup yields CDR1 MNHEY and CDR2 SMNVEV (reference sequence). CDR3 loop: CASSPSPRGWEETQYF. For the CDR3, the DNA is TGTGCCAGCAGCCCCTCCCCGAGGGGGTGGGAAGAGACCCAGTACTTC.

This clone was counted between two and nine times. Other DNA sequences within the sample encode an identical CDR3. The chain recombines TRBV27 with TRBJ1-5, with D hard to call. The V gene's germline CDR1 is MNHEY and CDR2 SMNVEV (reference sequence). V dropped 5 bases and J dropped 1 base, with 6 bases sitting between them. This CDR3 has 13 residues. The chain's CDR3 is CASSLQSNQPQHF. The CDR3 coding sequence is TGTGCCAGCAGTCTACAGAGCAATCAGCCCCAGCATTTT.

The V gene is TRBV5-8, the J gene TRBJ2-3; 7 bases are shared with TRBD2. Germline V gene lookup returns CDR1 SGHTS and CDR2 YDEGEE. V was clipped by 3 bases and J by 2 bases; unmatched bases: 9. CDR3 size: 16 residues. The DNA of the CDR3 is TGTGCCAGCAGCTCAAGGGACTACCCTAACACAGATACGCAGTATTTT. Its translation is CASSSRDYPNTDTQYF.

The CDR3 loop is CASSQEGGGADTQYF. In DNA, the CDR3 is TGCGCCAGCAGCCAAGAAGGGGGGGGCGCAGATACGCAGTATTTT. The chain links TRBV4-3 to TRBJ2-3, with a possible D match to TRBD2 (7 bases). The CDR3 extends over 15 amino acids. Trimming left V 0 bases short and J 4 bases short, with 11 bases between. Germline CDR1 LGHNA, CDR2 YSLEER.

The CDR3 bases are TGTGCCAGCACCTTCGGGGGAGGGGCAGAGACCCAGTACTTC. Encoded protein: CASTFGGGAETQYF. V and J are TRBV6-6 and TRBJ2-5; 7 nucleotides agree with TRBD2. The CDR3 loop spans 14 amino acids. Germline V gene lookup returns CDR1 MNHNY and CDR2 SVGAGI (reference sequence). The trim removed 7 bases at V and 4 bases at J, leaving 9 bases unmatched.

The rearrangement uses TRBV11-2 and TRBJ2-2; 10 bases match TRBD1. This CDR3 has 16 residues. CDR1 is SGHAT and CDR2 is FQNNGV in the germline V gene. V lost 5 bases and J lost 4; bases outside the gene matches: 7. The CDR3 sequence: CASSRDRGPSTGELFF. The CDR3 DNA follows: TGTGCCAGCAGCCGCGACAGGGGGCCCTCCACCGGGGAGCTGTTTTTT.

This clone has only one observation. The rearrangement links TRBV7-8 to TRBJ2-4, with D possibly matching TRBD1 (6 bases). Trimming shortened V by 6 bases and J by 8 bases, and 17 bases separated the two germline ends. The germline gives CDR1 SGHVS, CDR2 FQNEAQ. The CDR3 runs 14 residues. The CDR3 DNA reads TGTGCCAGCAGTCTTAGTATCAGGGGAGACATTCAGTACTTC. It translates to CASSLSIRGDIQYF.

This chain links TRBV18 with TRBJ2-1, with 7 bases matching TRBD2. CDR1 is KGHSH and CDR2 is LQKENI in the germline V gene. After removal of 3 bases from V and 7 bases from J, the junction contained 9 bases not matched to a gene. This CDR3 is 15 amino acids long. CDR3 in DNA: TGTGCCAGCTCACCGAACAGCGGGGAAGGTAATGAGCAGTTCTTC. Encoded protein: CASSPNSGEGNEQFF.

CDR3 DNA sequence: TGTGCCACCAGTGATGGGCAGGGGGTAGGGACGCAGTATTTT. Its translation is CATSDGQGVGTQYF. This chain uses TRBV24-1 with TRBJ2-3; 7 bases line up with TRBD1. The V and J ends lost 3 bases and 9 bases, in that order; junction bases with no gene match: 8. Germline lookup yields CDR1 KGHDR and CDR2 SFDVKD. The CDR3 has 14 amino acids.

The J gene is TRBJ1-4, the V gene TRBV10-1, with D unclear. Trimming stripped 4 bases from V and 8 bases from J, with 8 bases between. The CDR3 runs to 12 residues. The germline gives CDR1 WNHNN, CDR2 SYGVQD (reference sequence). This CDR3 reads CASSAGGEKLFF. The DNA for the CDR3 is TGCGCCAGCAGTGCCGGCGGCGAAAAACTGTTTTTT.

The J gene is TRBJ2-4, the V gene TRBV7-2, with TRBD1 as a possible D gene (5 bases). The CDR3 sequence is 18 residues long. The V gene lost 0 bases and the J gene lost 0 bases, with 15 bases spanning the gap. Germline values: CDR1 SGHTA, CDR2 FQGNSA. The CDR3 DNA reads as TGTGCCAGCAGCTTAGCTCTGACAGCTATACTAGCCAAAAACATTCAGTACTTC. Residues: CASSLALTAILAKNIQYF.

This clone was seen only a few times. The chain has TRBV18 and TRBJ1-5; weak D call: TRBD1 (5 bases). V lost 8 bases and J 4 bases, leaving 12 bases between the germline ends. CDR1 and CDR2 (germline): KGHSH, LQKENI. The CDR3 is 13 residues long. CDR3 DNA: TGTGCCAGCGGTTTGGAGGGGAATCAGCCCCAGCATTTT. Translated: CASGLEGNQPQHF.

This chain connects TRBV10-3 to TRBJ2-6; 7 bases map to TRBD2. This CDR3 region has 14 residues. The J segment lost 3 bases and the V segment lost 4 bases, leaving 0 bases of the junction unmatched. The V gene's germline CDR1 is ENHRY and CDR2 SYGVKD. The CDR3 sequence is CAISGTSGANVLTF. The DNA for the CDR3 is TGTGCCATCAGTGGGACTAGTGGGGCCAACGTCCTGACTTTC.

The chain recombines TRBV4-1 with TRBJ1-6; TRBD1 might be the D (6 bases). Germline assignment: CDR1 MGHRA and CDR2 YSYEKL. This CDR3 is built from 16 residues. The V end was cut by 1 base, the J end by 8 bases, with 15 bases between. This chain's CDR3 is CASSQGQGRVDSPLHF. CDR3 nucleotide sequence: TGCGCCAGCAGCCAAGGGCAGGGGCGTGTGGATTCACCCCTCCACTTT.

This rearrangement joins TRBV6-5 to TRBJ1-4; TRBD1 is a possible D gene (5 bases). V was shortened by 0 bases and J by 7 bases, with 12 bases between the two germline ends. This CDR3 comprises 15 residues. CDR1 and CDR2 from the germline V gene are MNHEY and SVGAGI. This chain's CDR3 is CASSYSGGKGEKLFF. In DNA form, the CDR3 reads TGTGCCAGCAGTTACTCGGGGGGGAAGGGTGAAAAACTGTTTTTT.

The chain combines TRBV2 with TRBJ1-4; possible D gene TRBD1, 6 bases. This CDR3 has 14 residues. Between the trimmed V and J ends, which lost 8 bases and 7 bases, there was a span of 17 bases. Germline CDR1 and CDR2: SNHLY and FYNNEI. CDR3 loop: CASSLGDTVEKLFF. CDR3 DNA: TGTGCCAGCTCCCTAGGGGACACGGTTGAAAAACTGTTTTTT.

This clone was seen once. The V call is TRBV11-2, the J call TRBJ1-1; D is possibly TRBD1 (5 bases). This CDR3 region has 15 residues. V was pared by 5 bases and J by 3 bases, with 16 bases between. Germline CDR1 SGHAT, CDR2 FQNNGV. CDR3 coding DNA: TGTGCCAGCAGCGCATCATTCCGGGGGGACACTGAAGCTTTCTTT. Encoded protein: CASSASFRGDTEAFF.

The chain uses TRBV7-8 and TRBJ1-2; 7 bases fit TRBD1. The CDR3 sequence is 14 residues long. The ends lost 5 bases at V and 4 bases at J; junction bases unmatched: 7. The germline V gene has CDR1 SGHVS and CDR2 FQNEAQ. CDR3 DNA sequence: TGTGCCAGCAGCGCGGCCGGGACAGCCTATGGCTACACCTTC. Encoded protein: CASSAAGTAYGYTF. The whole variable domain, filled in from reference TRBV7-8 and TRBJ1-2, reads GAGVSQSPRYKVAKRGQDVALRCDPISGHVSLFWYQQALGQGPEFLTYFQNEAQLDKSGLPSDRFFAERPEGSVSTLKIQRTQQEDSAVYLCASSAAGTAYGYTFGSGTRLTVV.

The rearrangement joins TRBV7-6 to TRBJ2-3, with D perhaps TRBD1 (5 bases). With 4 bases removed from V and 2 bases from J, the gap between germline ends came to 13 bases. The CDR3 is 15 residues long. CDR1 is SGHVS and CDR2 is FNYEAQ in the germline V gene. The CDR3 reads CASSWSGSNTDTQYF. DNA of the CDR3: TGTGCCAGCAGCTGGTCAGGGTCAAACACAGATACGCAGTATTTT.

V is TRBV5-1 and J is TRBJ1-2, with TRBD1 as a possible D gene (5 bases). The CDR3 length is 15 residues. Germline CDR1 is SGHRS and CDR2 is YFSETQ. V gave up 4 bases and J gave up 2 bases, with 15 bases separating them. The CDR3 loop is CASSTGGGSNYGYTF. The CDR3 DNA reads TGCGCCAGCAGCACCGGCGGGGGTTCCAACTATGGCTACACCTTC. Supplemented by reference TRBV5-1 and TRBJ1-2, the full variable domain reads KAGVTQTPRYLIKTRGQQVTLSCSPISGHRSVSWYQQTPGQGLQFLFEYFSETQRNKGNFPGRFSGRQFSNSRSEMNVSTLELGDSALYLCASSTGGGSNYGYTFGSGTRLTVV.

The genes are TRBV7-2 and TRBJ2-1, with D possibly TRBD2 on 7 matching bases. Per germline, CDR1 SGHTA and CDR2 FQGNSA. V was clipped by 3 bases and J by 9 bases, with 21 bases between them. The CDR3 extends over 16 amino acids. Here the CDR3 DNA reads TGTGCCAGCAGCTTGTTAGCGGTCGGGGGCGGGAGTGAGCAGTTCTTC. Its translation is CASSLLAVGGGSEQFF.